The clone carrying this T cell receptor (beta chain) is a singleton in its sample. Its specificity is not known. The sample originates from a study of radiation and T cells in renal cell carcinoma. General study findings and limits: Top tumor clonotypes rose in blood 2 weeks post-radiation, then contracted.

Sample time point: baseline pretreatment blood. Stated treatment: 15 Gy SBRT to primary tumor, nephrectomy 4 weeks later. Blood was sampled at baseline, 2 weeks and 4 weeks after SBRT. The tumor was a clear cell renal cell carcinoma. Germline V CDR1 and CDR2: MNHNS, SASEGT. CDR3 size: 13 residues. The V and J ends lost 7 bases and 9 bases, in that order; junction bases with no gene match: 8. Libraries were prepared by immunoSEQ multiplex PCR; TCRdb keeps only in-frame clonotypes and omits some of them. The sample holds 150,000 or so clones, roughly 88% seen once. This chain uses TRBV6-1 with TRBJ2-5; 10 positions match TRBD2. The sample was blood, taken from a patient whose treatment included radiotherapy and nephrectomy. The sequence came from a woman aged 50 to 60 with renal cell carcinoma. CDR3 residues: CASTGLAVAAQYF. The CDR3 nucleotides are TGTGCCAGCACAGGACTAGCGGTTGCGGCCCAGTACTTC.